The entry below describes one T cell receptor beta chain. Per the germline V gene, CDR1 is MNHNY and CDR2 is SVGAGI (reference sequence). This CDR3 contains 14 residues. The trim removed 5 bases at V and 0 bases at J, leaving 2 bases unmatched. These data come from a study of cytotoxic CD8 clonotypes in ibrutinib-treated CLL. Study details: Sample averages reached 260,000 or so productive templates and approximately 93,000 productive rearrangements.

TCRdb's copy holds only in-frame clones and misses some; the assay was immunoSEQ multiplex PCR. The sample contains about 120,000 clones, under 70% of which appear only once. The sequencing used PBMCs, collected after 24 months of ibrutinib treatment. The V gene is TRBV6-6, the J gene TRBJ1-2; 8 bases align to TRBD1. The source of this sequence is a human donor with chronic lymphocytic leukemia. The DNA of the CDR3 is TGTGCCAGCAGTCGGACAGGGCCTAACTATGGCTACACCTTC. Its protein is CASSRTGPNYGYTF.